Here is one TCR beta chain with its context. The source of the sample is a study of blood T cells in healthy people across ages. The authors ran a second PCR of 7 to 11 cycles using a sample-barcoded 5' primer and a J-beta primer mix. Each CDR3 protein gets one entry after TCRdb re-called the 5' RACE reads with MiXCR. The sample holds over 500,000 distinct CDR3 sequences, about 25% seen once. These same records also appear under a second study, on T cells of mothers and their children.

This receptor was taken from a boy aged 2 to 10 in good health. The material sequenced was blood.

The DNA for the CDR3 is TGTGCCAGCAGCCCTTGGGGCTATGGCTACACCTTC. Translating it yields CASSPWGYGYTF. The chain has TRBV3-1 and TRBJ1-2, with D unresolved. The germline gives CDR1 LGHDT, CDR2 YNNKEL (reference sequence). The CDR3 length is 12 residues. V was shortened by 4 bases and J by 4 bases, with 7 bases between the two germline ends.